The 13 T cell receptor beta chains below come from one sample, sequenced in a study of a mutant IDH1 vaccine in newly diagnosed glioma. The antigens for these receptors are not known. Time point in this sample: week 23, last vaccination. All doses held 300 ug of mutant IDH1 20-mer peptide, with topical imiquimod. TCRdb's table, derived via immunoSEQ multiplex PCR, lists solely in-frame clones and lacks some. The table shows over 35,000 clones, with about four fifths occurring only once. The specimen was PBMCs, collected from a glioma patient whose treatment included an IDH1 peptide vaccine. Source of these receptors: a woman aged 18-29 years with glioma. Some clones in this sample may be carry-over from other donors' samples.

This sequence joins TRBV27 and TRBJ1-1; D unresolved. Germline lookup yields CDR1 MNHEY and CDR2 SMNVEV (reference sequence). Trimming pared 11 bases from V and 0 bases from J, leaving 16 bases between. The CDR3 totals 14 residues. CDR3 loop: CAAWSGLMNTEAFF. The DNA for the CDR3 is TGTGCCGCCTGGTCGGGTCTCATGAACACTGAAGCTTTCTTT.

This clone was seen more than once but under ten times. The rearrangement links TRBV7-8 to TRBJ1-5; TRBD1 is a possible D gene (5 bases). Between the trimmed V and J ends, which lost 4 bases and 9 bases, there was a span of 10 bases. Per germline, CDR1 SGHVS and CDR2 FQNEAQ. This CDR3 comprises 12 residues. The CDR3 DNA follows: TGTGCCAGCAGCTCCTCCCAGGGGCCCCAGCATTTT. Its translation is CASSSSQGPQHF.

The V gene is TRBV7-9, the J gene TRBJ2-3; 8 positions agree with TRBD2. The germline V gene encodes CDR1 SEHNR and CDR2 FQNEAQ (reference sequence). V trimming: 4 bases; J trimming: 0 bases; junction bases outside the gene matches: 3. This CDR3 has 15 amino acids. The CDR3 region has the DNA TGTGCCAGCAGCTCGTTAGCGGGGAGCACAGATACGCAGTATTTT. It translates to CASSSLAGSTDTQYF.

The J gene is TRBJ2-3, the V gene TRBV5-1; D is possibly TRBD2 (5 bases). CDR1 is SGHRS, CDR2 YFSETQ, per germline. Trimming stripped 0 bases from V and 0 bases from J, with 11 bases between. The CDR3 covers 16 residues. The CDR3 spells CASSLDSGLSTDTQYF. The CDR3 DNA sequence: TGCGCCAGCAGCTTGGACAGCGGTCTAAGCACAGATACGCAGTATTTT.

The rearrangement uses TRBV27 and TRBJ2-3, with D perhaps TRBD1 (5 bases). This CDR3 region has 14 residues. Looked up from germline, CDR1 is MNHEY and CDR2 is SMNVEV (reference sequence). V was trimmed by 1 base and J by 6 bases, leaving 11 bases between them. The CDR3 DNA reads as TGTGCCAGCAGTTTATTAACAGGCCTGGATACGCAGTATTTT. It is translated as CASSLLTGLDTQYF.

The chain has TRBV9 and TRBJ2-5, with 10 bases matching TRBD1. CDR3 length: 16 residues. Germline CDR1 SGDLS, CDR2 YYNGEE. V dropped 4 bases and J dropped 2; count of bases not matched to a gene: 8. The CDR3 protein is CASSSRDRGSQETQYF. The CDR3 nucleotides are TGTGCCAGCAGCTCGAGGGACAGGGGATCGCAAGAGACCCAGTACTTC.

This chain joins TRBV5-7 and TRBJ2-1, with 8 bases identical to TRBD2. TRBV5-7 is placed among ORFs of uncertain function. The CDR3 extends over 16 amino acids. V shed 2 bases and J 8 bases; nucleotides not matched to a gene: 12. As DNA, the CDR3 is TGTGCCAGCAGCTTTCGCGGGGGGCACCCATCCCATGAGCAGTTCTTC. As protein: CASSFRGGHPSHEQFF.

This clone showed up just once. The chain links TRBV5-1 to TRBJ2-3; 9 bases agree with TRBD1. V lost 4 bases to trimming and J lost 4 bases; unmatched junction nucleotides: 7. Per germline, CDR1 SGHRS and CDR2 YFSETQ. The CDR3 is 15 amino acids. CDR3 amino acids: CASSPEGQGPDTQYF. The CDR3 bases are TGCGCCAGCAGCCCAGAGGGACAGGGACCAGATACGCAGTATTTT.

The CDR3 region is CASSIEPPYEQYF. The CDR3 DNA sequence: TGTGCCAGTAGTATAGAACCGCCCTACGAGCAGTACTTC. This sequence joins TRBV19 and TRBJ2-7; D is undetermined. This CDR3 has 13 residues. The germline CDR1 and CDR2 sequences are LNHDA and SQIVND (reference sequence). V shed 0 bases and J shed 2 bases, with 5 bases lying between them.

This sequence joins TRBV2 and TRBJ2-4, with unresolved D. The V end lost 4 bases, the J end lost 0 bases, and 13 bases lay between the germline ends. Germline assignment: CDR1 SNHLY and CDR2 FYNNEI. The CDR3 is made up of 16 amino acids. The CDR3 region has the DNA TGTGCCAGCAGTGGTGTTGAGATTCTAGCCAAAAACATTCAGTACTTC. It translates to CASSGVEILAKNIQYF.

V and J are TRBV6-1 and TRBJ1-1, with 9 nucleotides matching TRBD1. The germline V gene has CDR1 MNHNS and CDR2 SASEGT. CDR3 length: 12 residues. The trim removed 10 bases at V and 4 bases at J, leaving 4 bases unmatched. In DNA, the CDR3 is TGTGCCATCAGGACAGGGGCCACTGAAGCTTTCTTT. This sequence encodes CAIRTGATEAFF.

This rearrangement joins TRBV6-4 to TRBJ2-6; the D is unclear. Germline CDR1 and CDR2: MRHNA and SNTAGT. V lost 3 bases to trimming and J lost 1 base, with 4 bases between them. The CDR3 is 14 residues long. CDR3 residues: CASSEISGANVLTF. The DNA of the CDR3 is TGTGCCAGCAGTGAAATTTCTGGGGCCAACGTCCTGACTTTC.

The chain carries TRBV18 and TRBJ1-2; 7 positions match TRBD1. Germline loops: CDR1 KGHSH, CDR2 LQKENI. The CDR3 is made up of 14 amino acids. V was pared by 0 bases and J by 5 bases, with 3 bases of the junction left unmatched. CDR3 nucleotide sequence: TGTGCCAGCTCACCACCGACAGGGTATTATGGCTACACCTTC. As protein: CASSPPTGYYGYTF.